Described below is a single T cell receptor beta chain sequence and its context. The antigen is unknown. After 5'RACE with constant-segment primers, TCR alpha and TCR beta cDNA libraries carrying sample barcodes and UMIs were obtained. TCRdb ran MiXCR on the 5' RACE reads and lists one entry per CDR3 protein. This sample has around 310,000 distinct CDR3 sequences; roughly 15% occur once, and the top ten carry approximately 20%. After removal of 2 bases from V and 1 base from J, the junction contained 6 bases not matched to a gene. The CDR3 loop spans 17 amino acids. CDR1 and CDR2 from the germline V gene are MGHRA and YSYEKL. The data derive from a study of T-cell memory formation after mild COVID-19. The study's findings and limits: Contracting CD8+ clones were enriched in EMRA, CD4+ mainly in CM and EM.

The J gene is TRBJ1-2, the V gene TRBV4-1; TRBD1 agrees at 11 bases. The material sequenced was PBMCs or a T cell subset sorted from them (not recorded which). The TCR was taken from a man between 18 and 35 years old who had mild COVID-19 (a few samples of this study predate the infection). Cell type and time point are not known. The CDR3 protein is CASSQRGQGARNYGYTF. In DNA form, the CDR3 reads TGCGCCAGCAGCCAAAGAGGACAGGGGGCCCGTAACTATGGCTACACCTTC.